This TCR beta chain came from a study of blood T cell repertoires in COVID-19. The wider study: The United States, Italy and Spain supplied acute and convalescent COVID-19 samples.

The V gene's germline CDR1 is MDHEN and CDR2 SYDVKM. V lost 6 bases and J lost 7; bases outside the gene matches: 8. This CDR3 region has 15 residues. Original processing methods: Reference gene primer amplification in the assay estimated nucleated cell counts. TCRdb's copy holds only in-frame clones and misses some; the assay was immunoSEQ multiplex PCR. V and J calls and clone size are copied from that table; D and trimming were computed from the DNA. The top ten hold around 2.8% of the sample, which has approximately 270,000 clones, about 91% seen once. Ages ranged from about 18 to 100 years, with residence in approximately 25 US areas. All exposed participants met a person with COVID-19 within 2 weeks before entering the study.

V usage is TRBV28 and J usage is TRBJ1-4, with 10 nucleotides matching TRBD1. The specimen was PBMCs or T cells enriched from blood (not recorded which). The TCR was taken from a man between 35 and 55 years old who had been exposed to COVID-19. Here the CDR3 DNA reads TGTGCCAGCAGGGAAGGGACAGGGGTAATTGAAAAACTGTTTTTT. It translates to CASREGTGVIEKLFF.